These 19 T cell receptor beta chains were sequenced from one sample in a study of shared clonotypes between healthy human individuals. This table comes from immunoSEQ multiplex PCR, and its TCRdb copy is limited to in-frame clones, with some not included. The sample lists millions of clones; 80% to 95% were seen once. Input material: naive CD4+ T cells from PBMCs. The subset here: CD45RA+ positively selected. The receptors here all came from a man between 18 and 35 years old in good health. Some clones in this sample may be carry-over from other donors' samples.

The J gene is TRBJ2-7, the V gene TRBV6-5; TRBD2 agrees at 13 bases. Looked up from germline, CDR1 is MNHEY and CDR2 is SVGAGI. The V and J ends lost 6 bases and 2 bases, in that order; junction bases with no gene match: 4. The CDR3 runs to 15 residues. This chain's CDR3 is CASRRTSGGTYEQYF. The CDR3 nucleotides are TGTGCCAGCAGAAGGACTAGCGGGGGTACCTACGAGCAGTACTTC.

The chain joins TRBV6-5 to TRBJ2-7, with 9 bases fitting TRBD2. After removal of 7 bases from V and 1 base from J, the junction contained 8 bases not matched to a gene. Germline CDR1 is MNHEY and CDR2 is SVGAGI. The CDR3 spans 15 residues. This chain's CDR3 is CASTGTSGLSYEQYF. DNA of the CDR3: TGTGCCAGCACCGGAACTAGCGGGCTGTCCTACGAGCAGTACTTC.

CDR3 DNA sequence: TGTGCCACCAGCAAGATCCGGGACAACTACGAGCAGTACTTC. This translates into CATSKIRDNYEQYF. This chain uses TRBV15 with TRBJ2-7, with a weak D call TRBD1 (6 bases). The CDR3 is 14 amino acids. With 4 bases removed from V and 3 bases from J, the gap between germline ends came to 13 bases. CDR1 LNHNV and CDR2 YYDKDF come from the germline V gene (reference sequence).

Only one count was recorded for this clone. The chain recombines TRBV6-6 with TRBJ2-4; D could derive from TRBD1 or TRBD2 (5 bases each). The CDR3 has 16 amino acids. Per the germline V gene, CDR1 is MNHNY and CDR2 is SVGAGI (reference sequence). V lost 0 bases and J lost 0, with 9 bases in between. This CDR3 reads CASSYSPGTAKNIQYF. DNA for the CDR3: TGTGCCAGCAGTTACTCGCCAGGGACAGCCAAAAACATTCAGTACTTC.

The J gene is TRBJ2-1, the V gene TRBV5-1; D is possibly TRBD1 (6 bases). The germline CDR1 and CDR2 sequences are SGHRS and YFSETQ. The CDR3 has 15 residues. V was pared by 0 bases and J by 7 bases, with 14 bases between. The CDR3 loop is CASSLAGQGLNEQFF. As DNA, the CDR3 is TGCGCCAGCAGCTTGGCCGGGCAGGGGTTGAATGAGCAGTTCTTC.

The V gene is TRBV9, the J gene TRBJ1-4; no clear D. Germline assignment: CDR1 SGDLS and CDR2 YYNGEE. The CDR3 covers 17 residues. V was cut by 3 bases and J by 7 bases, with 22 bases left in between. The CDR3 reads CASSGDPFLERGEKLFF. In DNA form, the CDR3 reads TGTGCCAGCAGCGGCGATCCCTTTTTAGAGCGAGGTGAAAAACTGTTTTTT.

With regard to this clone: Other DNA sequences within the sample encode an identical CDR3. This chain connects TRBV28 to TRBJ1-5; D possibly corresponds to TRBD1 (6 bases). The V end was cut by 5 bases, the J end by 7 bases, with 6 bases between. Per the germline V gene, CDR1 is MDHEN and CDR2 is SYDVKM. The CDR3 covers 11 residues. The CDR3 coding sequence is TGTGCCAGCAGTAGGGGGCAGCCCCAGCATTTT. Translated: CASSRGQPQHF.

V usage is TRBV5-4 and J usage is TRBJ2-3, with 15 nucleotides matching TRBD2. Germline V gene lookup returns CDR1 SGHNT and CDR2 YYREEE (reference sequence). V shed 5 bases, J shed 7 bases, and the junction held 14 bases outside the gene matches. This CDR3 region has 18 residues. CDR3 residues: CASSMSGGTSGRIYTQYF. CDR3 DNA sequence: TGTGCCAGCAGTATGAGCGGAGGGACTAGCGGGAGGATATATACGCAGTATTTT.

V gene TRBV5-8 combines with J gene TRBJ1-5; 8 bases are a match to TRBD1. Germline CDR1 is SGHTS and CDR2 is YDEGEE. This CDR3 region has 16 residues. V gave up 2 bases and J gave up 0 bases; unmatched junction bases: 4. The CDR3 nucleotides read TGTGCCAGCAGCTTTGGACAGGGCAATAGCAATCAGCCCCAGCATTTT. Protein product: CASSFGQGNSNQPQHF.

The chain combines TRBV5-1 with TRBJ1-1; TRBD1 aligns across 7 bases. Germline V gene sequence: CDR1 SGHRS, CDR2 YFSETQ. The CDR3 has 15 amino acids. J lost 5 bases, V lost 0 bases, and 7 bases had no gene match. The CDR3 nucleotides read TGCGCCAGCAGCTTGGCCGAGGGGGCGCGAACTGAAGCTTTCTTT. It codes for CASSLAEGARTEAFF.

This clone was seen a single time. This rearrangement joins TRBV4-2 to TRBJ2-3; D call uncertain. CDR3 length: 11 residues. Trimming pared 5 bases from V and 5 bases from J, leaving 5 bases between. Germline CDR1 LGHNA, CDR2 YNFKEQ. The CDR3 DNA sequence: TGTGCCAGCAGCAACGGAGATACGCAGTATTTT. It codes for CASSNGDTQYF.

This chain uses TRBV10-3 with TRBJ2-3, with 11 bases aligning to TRBD1. Germline CDR1 and CDR2: ENHRY and SYGVKD. The CDR3 covers 13 residues. The V and J ends lost 11 bases and 3 bases, in that order; junction bases with no gene match: 4. The CDR3 DNA reads TGTGCCGTAGGGACAGGGGGGACAGATACGCAGTATTTT. Translation gives CAVGTGGTDTQYF.

This rearrangement joins TRBV7-2 to TRBJ1-2; perhaps TRBD1 as D (5 bases). The CDR3 covers 13 residues. Trimming removed 5 bases from V and 5 bases from J, with 12 bases in between. Germline CDR1 reads SGHTA; CDR2 reads FQGNSA. The CDR3 reads CASSPPRGYGYTF. The CDR3 nucleotides are TGTGCCAGCAGCCCTCCCCGGGGGTATGGCTACACCTTC.

About this clone: Different DNA sequences within this sample yield the same CDR3. The chain has TRBV18 and TRBJ1-4; 10 bases are shared with TRBD1. V lost 3 bases, J lost 7 bases, and 2 bases stayed unmatched. This CDR3 has 14 amino acids. The germline V gene has CDR1 KGHSH and CDR2 LQKENI. The DNA of the CDR3 is TGTGCCAGCTCACCTGGGACAGGGGTTGAAAAACTGTTTTTT. Translated, it gives CASSPGTGVEKLFF.

This rearrangement joins TRBV7-8 to TRBJ1-1; D unresolved. Germline loops: CDR1 SGHVS, CDR2 FQNEAQ. V lost 2 bases and J 6 bases, leaving 16 bases between the germline ends. The CDR3 covers 15 residues. The CDR3 coding sequence is TGTGCCAGCAGCTTACGGCTGGGCTTGCTCTCTGAAGCTTTCTTT. This encodes CASSLRLGLLSEAFF.

The V call is TRBV11-2, the J call TRBJ2-7; maybe TRBD2 (5 bases). V lost 1 base and J lost 4, with 11 bases in between. The germline V gene has CDR1 SGHAT and CDR2 FQNNGV. This CDR3 contains 14 residues. The CDR3 DNA follows: TGTGCCAGCAGCTTAGGGTTCCCGGGGTACGAGCAGTACTTC. Protein sequence: CASSLGFPGYEQYF.

With regard to this clone: This sample includes further DNA sequences coding for the same CDR3. The gene calls are TRBV2 and TRBJ2-4, with 9 nucleotides matching TRBD2. The length of the CDR3 is 16 residues. The trim removed 2 bases at V and 1 base at J, leaving 3 bases unmatched. CDR1 and CDR2 (germline): SNHLY, FYNNEI. In DNA form, the CDR3 reads TGTGCCAGCAGTGAAACTAGCGGGCTGGCCAAAAACATTCAGTACTTC. Translated: CASSETSGLAKNIQYF.

The genes are TRBV4-1 and TRBJ1-1; D gene unclear. The CDR3 covers 12 residues. Germline loops: CDR1 MGHRA, CDR2 YSYEKL. V lost 0 bases, J lost 10 bases, and 9 bases lay in between. The chain's CDR3 is CASSQDGVRAFF. DNA of the CDR3: TGCGCCAGCAGCCAAGATGGGGTAAGAGCTTTCTTT.

The chain couples TRBV28 to TRBJ2-1; 13 positions agree with TRBD2. After removal of 6 bases from V and 12 bases from J, the junction contained 14 bases not matched to a gene. The CDR3 is 16 residues long. Germline lookup yields CDR1 MDHEN and CDR2 SYDVKM. The CDR3 sequence: CASRPSTSGRSRGQFF. The CDR3, as DNA: TGTGCCAGCAGACCCTCGACTAGCGGGAGGAGTAGGGGGCAGTTCTTC.